This T cell receptor beta chain was found in a study of beta chain features in type 1 diabetes. The study's findings and limits: Unsettled here was the matter of whether HLA type influences TCRB rearrangement. Within patients, naive, central memory and Treg TCRB repertoires seemed more similar than within healthy donors. When Type 1 diabetes patients were examined, their TCRB CDR3s proved moderately but significantly shorter in all four CD4+ subsets.

About this clone: The antigen is undetermined.

Expressed TCRB transcripts were sequenced because the entire RNA isolate underwent reverse transcription. Sequencing was performed with immunoSEQ multiplex PCR; in TCRdb, only in-frame clones are kept and a portion is missing. The sample gives 100,000 to 150,000 clones, roughly 15% of which show up once; 2% to 3% is in the top ten. On average, the one heparinised blood draw given by each donor was around 110 mL. The CDR3 has 16 amino acids. The ends lost 3 bases at V and 0 bases at J; junction bases unmatched: 6. Germline-derived CDR1 and CDR2 are SGHRS and YFSETQ. The sample taken for sequencing was central memory CD4+ T cells from blood. This chain connects TRBV5-1 to TRBJ1-1, with TRBD1 matching over 9 bases. The clonotype originates from a man aged 25 to 40 with type 1 diabetes. The CDR3 DNA reads TGCGCCAGCAGCTGGGGACAGGGCCGCATGAACACTGAAGCTTTCTTT. Protein: CASSWGQGRMNTEAFF.